This T cell receptor (beta chain) is drawn from a study of blood T cell repertoires in COVID-19. Study at large: Samples of COVID-19 (acute and convalescent) were obtained from the United States, Italy and Spain. In each case, the material was cDNA or gDNA derived from T cells, B-cell-depleted T cells, or PBMCs.

The V gene lost 3 bases and the J gene lost 4 bases, with 12 bases spanning the gap. The germline V gene encodes CDR1 SGHAT and CDR2 FQDESV (reference sequence). The CDR3 covers 14 residues. Per the authors' pipeline: Amplifying reference gene primers gave estimates of nucleated cell counts. Using immunoSEQ multiplex PCR, the repertoire was profiled, and TCRdb retains in-frame clones only, with some absent. V and J calls and clone size are given by that table; D and trimming were obtained from the DNA. This sample has under 300,000 clones, with 80% to 90% found just once. This clonotype originated in a middle-aged woman who had recovered from COVID-19. The chain joins TRBV11-1 to TRBJ2-5; D uncertain. Sequencing was done on a sample of peripheral blood. CDR3 nucleotides: TGTGCCAGCAGCTTGGTGTCATACGGAGAGACCCAGTACTTC. Residues: CASSLVSYGETQYF.